The text below deals with one T cell receptor (beta chain). This record comes from a study of cytomegalovirus exposure and HLA in healthy donors. TCRdb keeps only in-frame clones here, not all; method: immunoSEQ multiplex PCR. Counted here are 90,000 to 150,000 clones, roughly 88% occurring once; the ten biggest clones make up 6% to 7%. The CDR3 is 13 amino acids. With 5 bases removed from V and 9 bases from J, the gap between germline ends came to 14 bases. CDR1 MNHNS and CDR2 SASEGT come from the germline V gene. Sequencing was done on a sample of PBMCs. The TCR originated in a woman aged 18-29 years in good health and CMV-seropositive. The chain is built from TRBV6-1 and TRBJ2-1, with a tentative D call TRBD2 (6 bases). DNA of the CDR3: TGTGCCAGCAGTTGGGCTAGCGTCAGTGAGCAGTTCTTC. Residues: CASSWASVSEQFF.